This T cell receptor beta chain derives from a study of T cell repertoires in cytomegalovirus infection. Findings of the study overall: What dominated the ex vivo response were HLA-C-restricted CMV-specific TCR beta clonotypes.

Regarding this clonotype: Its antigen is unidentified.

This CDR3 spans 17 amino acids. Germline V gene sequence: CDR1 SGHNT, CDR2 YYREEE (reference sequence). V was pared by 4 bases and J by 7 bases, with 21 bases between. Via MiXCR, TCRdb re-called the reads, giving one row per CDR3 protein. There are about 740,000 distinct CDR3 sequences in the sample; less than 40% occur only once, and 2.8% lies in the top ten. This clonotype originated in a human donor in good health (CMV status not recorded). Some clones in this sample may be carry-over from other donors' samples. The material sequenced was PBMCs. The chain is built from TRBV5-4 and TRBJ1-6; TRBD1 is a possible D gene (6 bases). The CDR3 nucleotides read TGTGCCAGCAGCAATGGGGACACCCGATTTTGGAATTCACCCCTCCACTTT. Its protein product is CASSNGDTRFWNSPLHF.